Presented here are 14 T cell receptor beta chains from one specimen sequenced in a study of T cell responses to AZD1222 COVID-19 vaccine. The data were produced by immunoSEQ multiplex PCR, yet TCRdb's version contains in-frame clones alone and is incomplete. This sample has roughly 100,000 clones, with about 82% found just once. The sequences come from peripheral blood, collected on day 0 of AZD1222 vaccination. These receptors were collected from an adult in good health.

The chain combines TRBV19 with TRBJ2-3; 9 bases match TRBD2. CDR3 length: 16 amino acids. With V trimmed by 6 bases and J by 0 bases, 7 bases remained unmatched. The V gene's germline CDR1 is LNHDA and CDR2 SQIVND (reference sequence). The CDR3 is CASRLAGRTSTDTQYF. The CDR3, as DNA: TGTGCCAGTAGGCTAGCGGGACGCACTAGCACAGATACGCAGTATTTT.

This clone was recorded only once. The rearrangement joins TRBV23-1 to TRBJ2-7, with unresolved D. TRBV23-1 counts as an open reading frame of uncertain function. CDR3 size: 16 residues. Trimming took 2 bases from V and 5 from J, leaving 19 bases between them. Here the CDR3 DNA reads TGCGCCAGCAGTCAACGGCAGATATACTCCTCGAACGAGCAGTACTTC. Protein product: CASSQRQIYSSNEQYF.

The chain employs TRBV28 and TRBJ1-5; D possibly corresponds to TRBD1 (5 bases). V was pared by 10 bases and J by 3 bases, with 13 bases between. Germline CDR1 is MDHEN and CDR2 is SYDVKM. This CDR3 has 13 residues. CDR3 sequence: CATDPGLNQPQHF. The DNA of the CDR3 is TGTGCCACCGATCCGGGACTCAATCAGCCCCAGCATTTT.

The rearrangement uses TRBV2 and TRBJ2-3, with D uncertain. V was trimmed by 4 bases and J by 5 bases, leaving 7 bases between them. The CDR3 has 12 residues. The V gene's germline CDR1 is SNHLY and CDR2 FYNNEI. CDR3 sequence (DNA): TGTGCCAGCAGTGCCCAGGAAGATACGCAGTATTTT. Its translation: CASSAQEDTQYF.

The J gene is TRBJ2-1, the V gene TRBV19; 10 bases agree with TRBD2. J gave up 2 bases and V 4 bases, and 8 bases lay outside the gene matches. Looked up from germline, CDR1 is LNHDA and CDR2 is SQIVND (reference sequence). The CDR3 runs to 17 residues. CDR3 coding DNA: TGTGCCAGTAGTACATATACCGGGACTAGCGCCTACAATGAGCAGTTCTTC. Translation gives CASSTYTGTSAYNEQFF.

CDR3 nucleotides: TGTGCCAGTAGCCCCCGACAGTCAGGGCGGGGTGGCTACACCTTC. Its protein product is CASSPRQSGRGGYTF. The genes are TRBV19 and TRBJ1-2, with D possibly being TRBD1 (5 bases). The CDR3 has 15 residues. Germline CDR1 reads LNHDA; CDR2 reads SQIVND (reference sequence). Deletions cut 6 bases from V and 7 bases from J, with 21 bases between.

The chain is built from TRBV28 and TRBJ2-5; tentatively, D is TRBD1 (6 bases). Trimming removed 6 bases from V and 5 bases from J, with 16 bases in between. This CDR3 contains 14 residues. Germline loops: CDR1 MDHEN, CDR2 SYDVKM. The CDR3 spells CASRNTGLGETQYF. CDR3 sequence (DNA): TGTGCCAGCAGGAACACAGGGTTGGGGGAGACCCAGTACTTC.

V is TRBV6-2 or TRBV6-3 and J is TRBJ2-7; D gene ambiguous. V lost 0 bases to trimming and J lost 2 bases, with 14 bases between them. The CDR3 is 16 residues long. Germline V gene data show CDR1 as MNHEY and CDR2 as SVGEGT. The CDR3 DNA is TGTGCCAGCAGTTACTCGATGGGGTTTAATCCCTACGAGCAGTACTTC. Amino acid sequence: CASSYSMGFNPYEQYF.

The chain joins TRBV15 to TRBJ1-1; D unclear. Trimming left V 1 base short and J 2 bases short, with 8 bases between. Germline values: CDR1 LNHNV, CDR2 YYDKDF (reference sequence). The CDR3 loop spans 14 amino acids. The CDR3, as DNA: TGTGCCACCAGCAGAGCCACAGTTAACACTGAAGCTTTCTTT. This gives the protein CATSRATVNTEAFF.

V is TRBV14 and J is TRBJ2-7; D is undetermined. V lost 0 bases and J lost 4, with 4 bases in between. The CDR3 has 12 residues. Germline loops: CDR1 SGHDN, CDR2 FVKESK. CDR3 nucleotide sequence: TGTGCCAGCAGCCAAGACAGGTACGAGCAGTACTTC. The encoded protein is CASSQDRYEQYF.

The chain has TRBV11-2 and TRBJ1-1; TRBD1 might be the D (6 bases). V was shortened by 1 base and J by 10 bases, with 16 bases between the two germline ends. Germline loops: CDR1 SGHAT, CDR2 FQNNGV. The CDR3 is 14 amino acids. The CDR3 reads CASSLGTGAMGAFF. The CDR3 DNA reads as TGTGCCAGCAGCTTAGGCACGGGGGCTATGGGAGCTTTCTTT.

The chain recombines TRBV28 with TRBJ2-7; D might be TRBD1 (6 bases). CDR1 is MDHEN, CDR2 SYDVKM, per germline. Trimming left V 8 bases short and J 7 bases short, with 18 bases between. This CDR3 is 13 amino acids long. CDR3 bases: TGTGCCAGCCATCCCCAAGACAGGTGGGAGCAGTACTTC. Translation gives CASHPQDRWEQYF.

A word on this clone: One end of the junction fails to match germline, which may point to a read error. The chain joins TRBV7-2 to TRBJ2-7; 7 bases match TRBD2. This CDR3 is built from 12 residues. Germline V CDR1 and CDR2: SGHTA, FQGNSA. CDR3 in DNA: TGTGCCAGCAGCTTAATTCTGGGGAGGGCCTCTTTC. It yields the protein CASSLILGRASF. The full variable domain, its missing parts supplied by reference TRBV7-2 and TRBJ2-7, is GAGVSQSPSNKVTEKGKDVELRCDPISGHTALYWYRQSLGQGLEFLIYFQGNSAPDKSGLPSDRFSAERTGGSVSTLTIQRTQQEDSAVYLCASSLILGRASFGPGTRLTVT.

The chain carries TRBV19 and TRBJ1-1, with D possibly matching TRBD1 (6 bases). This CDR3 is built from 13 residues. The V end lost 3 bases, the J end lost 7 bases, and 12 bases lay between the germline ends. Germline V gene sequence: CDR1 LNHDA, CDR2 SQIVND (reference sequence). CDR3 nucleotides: TGTGCCAGTAGTATCAGGGGTAGGGGTGAAGCTTTCTTT. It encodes CASSIRGRGEAFF.